These 13 T cell receptor beta chains were all obtained from the same sample, sequenced in a study of cytomegalovirus exposure and HLA in healthy donors. PCR involved 60 Vbeta and 13 Jbeta primers. Sequencing was performed with immunoSEQ multiplex PCR; in TCRdb, only in-frame clones are kept and a portion is missing. The sample consists of about 160,000 clones, just under 80% of them appearing once. The sequenced sample was PBMCs. The origin of the receptors is a man aged 25-45 years in good health and CMV-seronegative.

As regards this clone: Different DNA sequences within this sample yield the same CDR3. This chain links TRBV28 with TRBJ2-3; maybe TRBD1 (5 bases). Germline V gene data show CDR1 as MDHEN and CDR2 as SYDVKM. CDR3 length equals 12 residues. Between the trimmed V and J ends, which lost 3 bases and 10 bases, there was a span of 11 bases. The CDR3 DNA sequence: TGTGCCAGCAGTTTTGGCCAGGGCCCGCAGTATTTT. It translates to CASSFGQGPQYF.

This clone was observed a few times. The chain links TRBV5-4 to TRBJ1-1, with 7 nucleotides matching TRBD1. Germline loops: CDR1 SGHNT, CDR2 YYREEE (reference sequence). Germline trimming cut 5 bases from V and 5 bases from J; bases unmatched to any gene: 6. The CDR3 is made up of 13 amino acids. The CDR3 sequence is CASSRQGYTEAFF. Here the CDR3 DNA reads TGTGCCAGCAGTCGACAGGGTTATACTGAAGCTTTCTTT.

V usage is TRBV27 and J usage is TRBJ1-6; TRBD1 matches 9 bases. This CDR3 spans 13 amino acids. The junction had 9 bases not matched to a gene; V was cut back by 7 bases and J by 14 bases. CDR1 is MNHEY and CDR2 is SMNVEV in the germline V gene (reference sequence). The CDR3 coding sequence is TGTGCCAGCACCGATATAGGGACAGGGACCCTCCACTTT. It is translated as CASTDIGTGTLHF.

The V and J genes are TRBV7-2 and TRBJ2-7, with 7 positions matching TRBD1. Trimming removed 5 bases from V and 2 bases from J; junction bases left unmatched: 9. CDR1 and CDR2 (germline): SGHTA, FQGNSA. The length of the CDR3 is 15 residues. CDR3 in amino acids: CASSPLTGLTYEQYF. CDR3 nucleotide sequence: TGTGCCAGCAGCCCCCTGACAGGGCTAACCTACGAGCAGTACTTC. The full variable domain, completed using reference TRBV7-2 and TRBJ2-7, is GAGVSQSPSNKVTEKGKDVELRCDPISGHTALYWYRQSLGQGLEFLIYFQGNSAPDKSGLPSDRFSAERTGGSVSTLTIQRTQQEDSAVYLCASSPLTGLTYEQYFGPGTRLTVT.

This clone has just one count. This chain joins TRBV10-3 and TRBJ2-7, with D perhaps TRBD2 (6 bases). The CDR3 has 15 amino acids. Trimming removed 6 bases at V and 7 bases at J, with 22 bases between. Germline values: CDR1 ENHRY, CDR2 SYGVKD. CDR3 nucleotides: TGTGCCATCAGCTCGCCCAGGGCCGGAGGAGGGGAGCAGTACTTC. Its protein product is CAISSPRAGGGEQYF.

The gene calls are TRBV4-2 and TRBJ2-1; a possible D gene is TRBD2 (6 bases). The CDR3 loop spans 19 amino acids. CDR1 is LGHNA, CDR2 YNFKEQ, per germline. Trimming shortened V by 1 base and J by 0 bases, and 19 bases separated the two germline ends. CDR3 sequence reads: CASSQGGLSSASSYNEQFF. The CDR3 DNA sequence: TGTGCCAGCAGCCAAGGAGGGCTCTCTAGCGCGAGCTCCTACAATGAGCAGTTCTTC.

The rearrangement uses TRBV21-1 and TRBJ1-1. TRBV21-1 is a pseudogene locus. This CDR3 region has 12 residues. CDR3: CAGLRGYTEAFF. As DNA, the CDR3 is TGTGCCGGACTGCGGGGGTACACTGAAGCTTTCTTT.

This clone occurred a few times. The chain combines TRBV30 with TRBJ1-3; D not certain. The CDR3 spans 16 residues. Germline loops: CDR1 GTSNPN, CDR2 SVGIG (reference sequence). Between the trimmed V and J ends, which lost 3 bases and 0 bases, there was a span of 15 bases. CDR3 nucleotide sequence: TGTGCCTGGAGACCGCTCGGAGGGTACTCTGGAAACACCATATATTTT. This gives the protein CAWRPLGGYSGNTIYF.

The sample holds one count of this clone. The chain joins TRBV7-8 to TRBJ2-7, with TRBD2 as a possible D gene (6 bases). This CDR3 is 12 amino acids long. Trimming took off 0 bases at V and 7 bases at J, with 7 bases between the two ends. CDR1 and CDR2 from the germline V gene are SGHVS and FQNEAQ. The CDR3 bases are TGTGCCAGCAGCTTAGCGCGGGAAGAGCAGTACTTC. The encoded protein is CASSLAREEQYF. The full variable domain, completed using reference TRBV7-8 and TRBJ2-7, is GAGVSQSPRYKVAKRGQDVALRCDPISGHVSLFWYQQALGQGPEFLTYFQNEAQLDKSGLPSDRFFAERPEGSVSTLKIQRTQQEDSAVYLCASSLAREEQYFGPGTRLTVT.

This clone was seen only once. This chain links TRBV6-5 with TRBJ1-1; 7 bases align to TRBD1. The V gene end was trimmed by 2 bases and the J gene end by 4 bases; junction bases not matched to a gene: 4. The CDR3 is 14 residues long. Germline-derived CDR1 and CDR2 are MNHEY and SVGAGI. The CDR3 sequence: CASSYDRDATEAFF. The CDR3 bases are TGTGCCAGCAGTTACGACAGGGACGCCACTGAAGCTTTCTTT.

Details on this clone: Relative to the germline gene, one junction end is altered; a read error may explain this. V gene TRBV7-9 combines with J gene TRBJ1-5; a weak D match, TRBD1 (6 bases). The CDR3 has 16 residues. Germline V CDR1 and CDR2: SEHNR, FQNEAQ (reference sequence). The CDR3 nucleotides are TGTTCCAGCAGCTTAGAACAGGGACCTGGCAATCAGCCCCAGCATTTT. Translation: CSSSLEQGPGNQPQHF.

This chain links TRBV30 with TRBJ1-4; 10 positions match TRBD1. This CDR3 is 16 amino acids long. J was trimmed by 7 bases and V by 5 bases; bases with no gene match: 13. CDR1 and CDR2 from the germline V gene are GTSNPN and SVGIG (reference sequence). In nucleotides, the CDR3 is TGTGCCTGGGGGATACAAGACAGGGGGCTTTTTGAAAAACTGTTTTTT. Its protein is CAWGIQDRGLFEKLFF.

The chain combines TRBV13 with TRBJ1-1; perhaps TRBD1 as D (6 bases). The germline gives CDR1 PRHDT, CDR2 FYEKMQ (reference sequence). Trimming removed 4 bases from V and 3 bases from J, with 12 bases in between. The CDR3 has 14 amino acids. CDR3 residues: CASSSGQLDTEAFF. The CDR3 region has the DNA TGTGCCAGCAGCTCCGGACAGTTGGACACTGAAGCTTTCTTT.